These 18 T cell receptor beta chains were all obtained from the same sample, sequenced in a study of T cell repertoires in cytomegalovirus infection. MiXCR was run by TCRdb on the reads, yielding one entry per CDR3 protein. This table holds 900,000 to 950,000 distinct CDR3 sequences, roughly 30% found once. No antigen has been identified for these receptors. The sample consisted of cultured CD8+ T cells from PBMCs, taken from culture after CMV antigen stimulation. The receptors come from a human donor in good health (CMV status not recorded). Some clones in this sample may be carry-over from other donors' samples.

The chain links TRBV4-1 to TRBJ1-1; D possibly corresponds to TRBD1 (6 bases). There are 16 residues in the CDR3. Germline loops: CDR1 MGHRA, CDR2 YSYEKL. Trimming removed 5 bases at V and 4 bases at J, with 20 bases between. This CDR3 reads CASSFPPQTGTTEAFF. CDR3 bases: TGCGCCAGCAGCTTTCCCCCCCAAACAGGGACCACTGAAGCTTTCTTT.

At least ten counts were recorded for this clonotype. The rearrangement joins TRBV7-2 to TRBJ2-5; D gene uncertain. There are 15 residues in the CDR3. Germline values: CDR1 SGHTA, CDR2 FQGNSA. Trimming removed 1 base from V and 5 bases from J, with 14 bases in between. CDR3 in amino acids: CASSLVSQSAETQYF. The CDR3 nucleotides are TGTGCCAGCAGCTTAGTTTCCCAGTCAGCTGAGACCCAGTACTTC.

In its sample, this clonotype was seen a few times. The chain links TRBV6-5 to TRBJ2-2; D is possibly TRBD2 (7 bases). V gave up 2 bases and J gave up 3 bases, with 13 bases separating them. Germline CDR1 MNHEY, CDR2 SVGAGI. CDR3 length: 16 amino acids. The CDR3 here is CASSYVGGGDTGELFF. The CDR3 nucleotides are TGTGCCAGCAGTTACGTAGGGGGGGGGGACACCGGGGAGCTGTTTTTT.

CDR3 amino acids: CASSPRSTYEQYF. As DNA, the CDR3 is TGTGCCAGCAGCCCGCGGTCGACCTACGAGCAGTACTTC. V and J are TRBV3-1 and TRBJ2-7, with D unresolved. The CDR3 sequence is 13 residues long. V lost 4 bases and J 2 bases, leaving 9 bases between the germline ends. From germline, CDR1 is LGHDT and CDR2 YNNKEL (reference sequence).

This clonotype was counted a few times. The chain has TRBV12-3 or TRBV12-4 and TRBJ1-1; tentatively, D is TRBD1 (5 bases). The CDR3 is 14 residues long. The ends were cut back, 5 bases at V and 5 bases at J, with 15 bases in the middle. The CDR3 sequence is CASSPATTVTEAFF. The CDR3, as DNA: TGTGCCAGCAGTCCCGCCACGACAGTTACTGAAGCTTTCTTT.

The chain joins TRBV7-6 to TRBJ2-1; TRBD2 matches at 12 bases. Germline V gene data show CDR1 as SGHVS and CDR2 as FNYEAQ. This CDR3 contains 15 residues. V lost 6 bases, J lost 6 bases, and 6 bases stayed unmatched. CDR3 sequence: CASSTTSGGTNEQFF. As DNA, the CDR3 is TGTGCCAGCAGTACGACTAGCGGGGGAACCAATGAGCAGTTCTTC.

This clonotype was seen only a few times. A junction end diverges from the germline sequence, so it may reflect a read error. The rearrangement links TRBV7-7 to TRBJ2-3; 7 bases agree with TRBD2. This CDR3 is built from 14 residues. CDR1 is SSHAT and CDR2 is FNYEAQ in the germline V gene (reference sequence). The CDR3 nucleotides read TGTGCTAGCAGCCTCCGACTAGCCCCAGATACGCAGTATTTT. Its translation: CASSLRLAPDTQYF.

This clonotype was detected only a few times. The rearrangement links TRBV2 to TRBJ2-7; D gene unclear. Trimming left V 5 bases short and J 1 base short, with 6 bases between. Germline lookup yields CDR1 SNHLY and CDR2 FYNNEI. The CDR3 runs to 12 residues. Here the CDR3 DNA reads TGTGCCAGCAGTTCAGCGTCCTACGAGCAGTACGTC. It is translated as CASSSASYEQYV.

DNA for the CDR3: TGTGCCAGCAGTTACTCTAGATGGGGGGGGGACACTGAAGCTTTCTTT. Its protein product is CASSYSRWGGDTEAFF. The chain uses TRBV6-8 and TRBJ1-1; D might be TRBD1 (5 bases). V lost 0 bases to trimming and J lost 3 bases, with 14 bases between them. The CDR3 has 16 residues. Germline CDR1 reads MNHGY; CDR2 reads SAAAGT.

V is TRBV12-5 and J is TRBJ2-1; no definite D call. CDR1 is LGHNT, CDR2 FRNRAP, per germline. V was clipped by 7 bases and J by 4 bases, with 8 bases between them. There are 12 residues in the CDR3. The CDR3 reads CASAVGYNEQFF. For the CDR3, the DNA is TGTGCTAGTGCGGTAGGGTACAATGAGCAGTTCTTC. Variable domain in full (rest from reference TRBV12-5 and TRBJ2-1): DARVTQTPRHKVTEMGQEVTMRCQPILGHNTVFWYRQTMMQGLELLAYFRNRAPLDDSGMPKDRFSAEMPDATLATLKIQPSEPRDSAVYFCASAVGYNEQFFGPGTRLTVL.

The rearrangement links TRBV12-3 or TRBV12-4 to TRBJ2-3; tentatively, D is TRBD2 (6 bases). Trimming cost V 7 bases and J 0 bases, with 14 bases left between them. This CDR3 contains 15 residues. The CDR3 here is CASKRAGLSTDTQYF. Written as DNA, the CDR3 is TGTGCCAGCAAAAGAGCGGGCTTGAGCACAGATACGCAGTATTTT.

This clonotype has a count of ten or more. V is TRBV12-3 or TRBV12-4 and J is TRBJ1-1, with 8 positions matching TRBD1. Germline trimming cut 4 bases from V and 4 bases from J; bases unmatched to any gene: 2. The CDR3 loop spans 13 amino acids. CDR3 protein: CASSSQGGTEAFF. The CDR3 nucleotides are TGTGCCAGCAGTTCACAGGGGGGCACTGAAGCTTTCTTT.

The sample holds many counts of this clonotype. The chain uses TRBV11-1 and TRBJ2-7; D could derive from TRBD1 or TRBD2 (5 bases each). This CDR3 is 15 amino acids long. Trimming removed 5 bases at V and 6 bases at J, with 20 bases between. The V gene's germline CDR1 is SGHAT and CDR2 FQDESV (reference sequence). CDR3: CASSPRRGTTIEQYF. The CDR3 DNA reads as TGTGCCAGCAGCCCGCGACGTGGGACCACCATCGAGCAGTACTTC.

This clonotype came up a few times. J is TRBJ1-2 and V is TRBV7-9; 8 bases are a match to TRBD1. The CDR3 covers 13 residues. Germline V gene sequence: CDR1 SEHNR, CDR2 FQNEAQ (reference sequence). V dropped 1 base and J dropped 9; count of bases not matched to a gene: 4. The CDR3 sequence: CASSLETGARYTF. In nucleotides, the CDR3 is TGTGCCAGCAGCTTAGAGACAGGGGCTCGCTACACCTTC.

This clonotype came up a few times. V is TRBV5-1 and J is TRBJ2-7, with 10 bases aligning to TRBD2. This CDR3 has 15 amino acids. Germline loops: CDR1 SGHRS, CDR2 YFSETQ. After removal of 0 bases from V and 1 base from J, the junction contained 1 base not matched to a gene. CDR3 sequence: CASSLALAGSYEQYF. The DNA of the CDR3 is TGCGCCAGCAGCTTGGCACTAGCGGGATCCTACGAGCAGTACTTC.

This clonotype was seen more than once but under ten times. The chain employs TRBV6-2 or TRBV6-3 and TRBJ2-2, with D possibly TRBD2 on 5 matching bases. The V end lost 7 bases, the J end lost 4 bases, and 7 bases lay between the germline ends. Germline CDR1 and CDR2: MNHEY and SVGEGT. This CDR3 spans 12 amino acids. This chain's CDR3 is CASTSLTGELFF. Written as DNA, the CDR3 is TGTGCCAGCACTAGCCTCACCGGGGAGCTGTTTTTT.

The chain combines TRBV20-1 with TRBJ2-1; TRBD2 aligns across 9 bases. V dropped 2 bases and J dropped 3; count of bases not matched to a gene: 5. This CDR3 spans 15 amino acids. Germline loops: CDR1 DFQATT, CDR2 SNEGSKA (reference sequence). For the CDR3, the DNA is TGCAGTGCTAGAAGAAGCGGGGGGAACTACAATGAGCAGTTCTTC. As protein: CSARRSGGNYNEQFF.

J is TRBJ2-3 and V is TRBV19; D uncertain. The germline V gene encodes CDR1 LNHDA and CDR2 SQIVND (reference sequence). This CDR3 has 12 residues. Trimming shortened V by 5 bases and J by 8 bases, and 11 bases separated the two germline ends. The CDR3: CASSDPAPTQYF. CDR3 DNA: TGTGCCAGTAGTGACCCCGCTCCTACGCAGTATTTT.